This TCR beta chain was sequenced for a study of T cells in Graves' hyperthyroidism and ophthalmopathy. Amplification of TCR beta CDR3 regions was performed using RNA transcripts as template. TCR CDR3 underwent first-round RT-PCR with the HTBI primer set. TCRdb re-analysed the multiplex PCR reads in MiXCR, keeping a single row per CDR3 protein. Altogether approximately 210,000 distinct CDR3 sequences are present, approximately 17% being singletons, with the ten largest covering 50%. Findings and caveats of the study: Most expanded thyroid clonotypes above 0.001 also appeared in blood. Ophthalmopathy onset followed model prediction by a median about six months.

In this sample, this clonotype turned up many times. Its antigen is still unknown. Diagnosis of hyperthyroidism was new in patients aged 18 to 65, and its duration was under 2 months. Pregnant or lactating patients were excluded, as were those with uncontrolled infection or other autoimmune disease. This TCR was recovered from a man aged 50 to 60 with Graves' hyperthyroidism. What was sequenced was blood.

The CDR3 DNA reads as TGTGCCAGCAGTTTTAGGACTAGATACGGCGAGCAGTACTTC. This sequence encodes CASSFRTRYGEQYF. The chain couples TRBV28 to TRBJ2-7; TRBD2 aligns across 7 bases. From germline, CDR1 is MDHEN and CDR2 SYDVKM. This CDR3 has 14 residues. Trimming at V came to 3 bases and at J to 6 bases, leaving 8 bases not matched to a gene. Full variable domain (rest looked up from reference TRBV28 and TRBJ2-7): DVKVTQSSRYLVKRTGEKVFLECVQDMDHENMFWYRQDPGLGLRLIYFSYDVKMKEKGDIPEGYSVSREKKERFSLILESASTNQTSMYLCASSFRTRYGEQYFGPGTRLTVT.